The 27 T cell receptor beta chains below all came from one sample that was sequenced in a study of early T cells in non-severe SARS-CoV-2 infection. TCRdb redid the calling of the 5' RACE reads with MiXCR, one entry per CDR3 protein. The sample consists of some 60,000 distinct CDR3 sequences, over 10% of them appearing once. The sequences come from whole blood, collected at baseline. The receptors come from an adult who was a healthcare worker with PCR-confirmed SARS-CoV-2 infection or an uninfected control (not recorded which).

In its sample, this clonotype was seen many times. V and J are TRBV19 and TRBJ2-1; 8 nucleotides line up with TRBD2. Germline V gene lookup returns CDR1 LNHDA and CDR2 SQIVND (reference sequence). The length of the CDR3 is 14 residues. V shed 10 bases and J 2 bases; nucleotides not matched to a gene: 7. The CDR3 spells CAISGGGPYNEQFF. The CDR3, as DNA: TGTGCCATCAGTGGCGGGGGGCCCTACAATGAGCAGTTCTTC. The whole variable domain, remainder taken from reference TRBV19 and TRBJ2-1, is DGGITQSPKYLFRKEGQNVTLSCEQNLNHDAMYWYRQDPGQGLRLIYYSQIVNDFQKGDIAEGYSVSREKKESFPLTVTSAQKNPTAFYLCAISGGGPYNEQFFGPGTRLTVL.

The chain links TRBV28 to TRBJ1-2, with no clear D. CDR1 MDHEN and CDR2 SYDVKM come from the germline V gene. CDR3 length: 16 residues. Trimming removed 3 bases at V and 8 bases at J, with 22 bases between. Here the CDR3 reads CASSFQPRVSQRGYTF. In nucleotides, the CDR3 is TGTGCCAGCAGTTTTCAGCCGCGGGTGTCCCAGCGGGGCTACACCTTC.

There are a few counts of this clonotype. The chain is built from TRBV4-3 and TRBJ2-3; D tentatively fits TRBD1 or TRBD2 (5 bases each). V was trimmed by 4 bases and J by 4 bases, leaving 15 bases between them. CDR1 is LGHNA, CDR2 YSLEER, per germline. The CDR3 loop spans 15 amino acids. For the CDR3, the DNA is TGCGCCAGCAGCCTCGGGGCAGGGCTGGCAGATACGCAGTATTTT. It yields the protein CASSLGAGLADTQYF.

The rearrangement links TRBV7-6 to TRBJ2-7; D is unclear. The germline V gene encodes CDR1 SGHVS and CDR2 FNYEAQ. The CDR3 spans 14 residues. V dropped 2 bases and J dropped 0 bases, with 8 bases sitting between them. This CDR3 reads CASSLQVNSYEQYF. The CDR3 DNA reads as TGTGCCAGCAGCTTACAGGTGAACTCCTACGAGCAGTACTTC.

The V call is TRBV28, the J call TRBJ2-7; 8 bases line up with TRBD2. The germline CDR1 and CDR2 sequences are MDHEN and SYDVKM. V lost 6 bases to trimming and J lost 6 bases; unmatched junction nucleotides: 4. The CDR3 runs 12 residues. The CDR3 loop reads CASSLGTSEQYF. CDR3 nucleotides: TGTGCCAGCAGCCTAGGGACTAGCGAGCAGTACTTC.

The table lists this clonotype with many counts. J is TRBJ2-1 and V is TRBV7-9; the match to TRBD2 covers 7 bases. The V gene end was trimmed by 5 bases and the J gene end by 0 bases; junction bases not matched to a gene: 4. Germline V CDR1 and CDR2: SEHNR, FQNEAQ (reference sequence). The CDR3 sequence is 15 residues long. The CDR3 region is CASSPASGSYNEQFF. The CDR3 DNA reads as TGTGCCAGCAGCCCTGCTAGCGGCTCCTACAATGAGCAGTTCTTC.

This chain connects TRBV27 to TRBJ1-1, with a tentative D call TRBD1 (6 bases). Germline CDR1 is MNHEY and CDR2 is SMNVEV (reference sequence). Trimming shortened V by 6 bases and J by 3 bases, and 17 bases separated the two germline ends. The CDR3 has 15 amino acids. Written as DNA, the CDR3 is TGTGCCAGCAGATATCTGGACAGCCCCTACACTGAAGCTTTCTTT. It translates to CASRYLDSPYTEAFF.

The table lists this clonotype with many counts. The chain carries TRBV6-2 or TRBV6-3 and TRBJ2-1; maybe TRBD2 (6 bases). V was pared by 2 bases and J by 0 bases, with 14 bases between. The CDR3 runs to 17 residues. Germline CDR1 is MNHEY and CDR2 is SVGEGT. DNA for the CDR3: TGTGCCAGCAGTTACACTGGCGGGGATCACTCCTACAATGAGCAGTTCTTC. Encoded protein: CASSYTGGDHSYNEQFF.

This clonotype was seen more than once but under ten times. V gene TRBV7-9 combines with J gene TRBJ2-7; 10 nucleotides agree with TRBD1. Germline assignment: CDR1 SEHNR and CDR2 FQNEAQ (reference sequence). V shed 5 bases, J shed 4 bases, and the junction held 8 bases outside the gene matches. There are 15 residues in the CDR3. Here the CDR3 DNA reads TGTGCCAGCAGCCCCCGGGACAGGGGACCATACGAGCAGTACTTC. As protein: CASSPRDRGPYEQYF.

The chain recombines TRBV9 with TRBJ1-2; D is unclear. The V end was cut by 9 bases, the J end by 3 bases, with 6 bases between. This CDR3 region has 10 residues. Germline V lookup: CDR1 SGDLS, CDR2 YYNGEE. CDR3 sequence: CAKRYYGYTF. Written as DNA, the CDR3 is TGTGCCAAAAGATACTATGGCTACACCTTC.

CDR3 in amino acids: CASSHYLDGYTEAFF. CDR3 bases: TGTGCCAGCAGCCATTACCTGGACGGATACACTGAAGCTTTCTTT. This chain links TRBV12-3 or TRBV12-4 with TRBJ1-1; D remains unclear. The CDR3 totals 15 residues. V was clipped by 6 bases and J by 3 bases, with 17 bases between them.

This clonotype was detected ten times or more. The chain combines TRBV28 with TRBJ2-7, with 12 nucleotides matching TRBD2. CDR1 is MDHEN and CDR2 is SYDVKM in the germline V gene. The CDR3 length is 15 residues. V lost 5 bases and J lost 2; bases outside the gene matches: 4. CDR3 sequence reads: CASSLRTSGAYEQYF. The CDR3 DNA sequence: TGTGCCAGCAGTCTCCGGACTAGCGGGGCCTACGAGCAGTACTTC.

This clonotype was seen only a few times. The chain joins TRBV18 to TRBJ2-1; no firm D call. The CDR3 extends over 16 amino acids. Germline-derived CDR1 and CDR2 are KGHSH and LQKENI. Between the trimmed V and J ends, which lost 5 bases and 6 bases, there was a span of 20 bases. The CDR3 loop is CASSAGPSARFNEQFF. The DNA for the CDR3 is TGTGCCAGCTCAGCTGGGCCCAGCGCCCGTTTCAATGAGCAGTTCTTC. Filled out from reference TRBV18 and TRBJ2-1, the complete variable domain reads NAGVMQNPRHLVRRRGQEARLRCSPMKGHSHVYWYRQLPEEGLKFMVYLQKENIIDESGMPKERFSAEFPKEGPSILRIQQVVRGDSAAYFCASSAGPSARFNEQFFGPGTRLTVL.

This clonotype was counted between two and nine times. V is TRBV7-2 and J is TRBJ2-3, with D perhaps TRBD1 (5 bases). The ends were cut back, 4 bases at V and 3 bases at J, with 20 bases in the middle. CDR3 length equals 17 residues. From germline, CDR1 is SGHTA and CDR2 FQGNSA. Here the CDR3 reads CASSYSYAQGGTDTQYF. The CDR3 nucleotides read TGTGCCAGCAGCTACTCCTACGCTCAGGGTGGAACAGATACGCAGTATTTT.

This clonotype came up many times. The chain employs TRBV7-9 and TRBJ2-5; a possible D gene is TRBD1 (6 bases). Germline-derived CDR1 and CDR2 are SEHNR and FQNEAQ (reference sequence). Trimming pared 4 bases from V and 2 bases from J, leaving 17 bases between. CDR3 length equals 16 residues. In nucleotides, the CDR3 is TGTGCCAGCAGCTCGCGTGGACAGCAGGGGCAAGAGACCCAGTACTTC. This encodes CASSSRGQQGQETQYF.

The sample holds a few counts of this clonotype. The CDR3 region is CASSEGTSAFPNTGELFF. CDR3 DNA: TGCGCCAGCAGTGAGGGAACTAGCGCCTTCCCGAACACCGGGGAGCTGTTTTTT. The chain is built from TRBV10-1 and TRBJ2-2; the match to TRBD2 covers 7 bases. V shed 2 bases and J 0 bases; nucleotides not matched to a gene: 9. Germline lookup yields CDR1 WNHNN and CDR2 SYGVQD (reference sequence). The length of the CDR3 is 18 residues.

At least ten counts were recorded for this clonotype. CDR3 nucleotide sequence: TGCAGTGCTAGTCCCCTCGGACAGTACGGTTCCTACGAGCAGTACTTC. This encodes CSASPLGQYGSYEQYF. The chain employs TRBV20-1 and TRBJ2-7; the D gene is possibly TRBD1 (6 bases). The CDR3 is 16 residues long. Trimming took off 3 bases at V and 1 base at J, with 19 bases between the two ends. Germline V CDR1 and CDR2: DFQATT, SNEGSKA (reference sequence).

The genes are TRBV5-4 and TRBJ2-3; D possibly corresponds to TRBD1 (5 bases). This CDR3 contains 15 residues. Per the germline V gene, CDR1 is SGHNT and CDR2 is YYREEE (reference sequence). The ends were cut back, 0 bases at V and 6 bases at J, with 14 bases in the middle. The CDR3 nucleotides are TGTGCCAGCAGCTTGGAGGGGCCGGTTCGGGATACGCAGTATTTT. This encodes CASSLEGPVRDTQYF.

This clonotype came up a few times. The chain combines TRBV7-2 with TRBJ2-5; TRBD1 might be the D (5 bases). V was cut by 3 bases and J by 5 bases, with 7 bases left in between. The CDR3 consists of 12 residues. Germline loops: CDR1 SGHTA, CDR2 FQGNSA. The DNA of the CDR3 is TGTGCCAGCAGCTTGGGGCGGGAGACCCAGTACTTC. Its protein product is CASSLGRETQYF.

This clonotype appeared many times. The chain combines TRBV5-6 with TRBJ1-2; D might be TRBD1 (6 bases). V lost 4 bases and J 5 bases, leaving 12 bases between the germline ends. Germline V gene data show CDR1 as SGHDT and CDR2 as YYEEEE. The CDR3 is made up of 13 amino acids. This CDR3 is CASSGDRRYGYTF. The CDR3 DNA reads TGTGCCAGCAGCGGCGACAGGAGATATGGCTACACCTTC. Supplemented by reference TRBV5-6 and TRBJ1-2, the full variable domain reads DAGVTQSPTHLIKTRGQQVTLRCSPKSGHDTVSWYQQALGQGPQFIFQYYEEEERQRGNFPDRFSGHQFPNYSSELNVNALLLGDSALYLCASSGDRRYGYTFGSGTRLTVV.

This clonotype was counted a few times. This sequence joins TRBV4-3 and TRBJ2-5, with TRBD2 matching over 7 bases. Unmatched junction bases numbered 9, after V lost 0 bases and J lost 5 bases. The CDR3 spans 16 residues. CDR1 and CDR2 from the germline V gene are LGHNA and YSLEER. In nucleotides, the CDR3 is TGCGCCAGCAGCCAAGATCGGGGGAGGGCCGCCGAGACCCAGTACTTC. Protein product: CASSQDRGRAAETQYF.

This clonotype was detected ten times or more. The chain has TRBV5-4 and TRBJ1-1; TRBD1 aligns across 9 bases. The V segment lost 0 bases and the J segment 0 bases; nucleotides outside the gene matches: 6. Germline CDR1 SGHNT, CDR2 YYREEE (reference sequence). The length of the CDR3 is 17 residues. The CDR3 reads CASSLGGQGLLNTEAFF. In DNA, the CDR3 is TGTGCCAGCAGCTTGGGGGGACAGGGACTACTGAACACTGAAGCTTTCTTT.

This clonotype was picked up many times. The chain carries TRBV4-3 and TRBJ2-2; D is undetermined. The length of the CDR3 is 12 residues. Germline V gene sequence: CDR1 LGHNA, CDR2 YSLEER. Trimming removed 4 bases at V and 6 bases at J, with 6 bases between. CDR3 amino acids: CASSLNPGELFF. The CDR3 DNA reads TGCGCCAGCAGCCTAAATCCCGGGGAGCTGTTTTTT.

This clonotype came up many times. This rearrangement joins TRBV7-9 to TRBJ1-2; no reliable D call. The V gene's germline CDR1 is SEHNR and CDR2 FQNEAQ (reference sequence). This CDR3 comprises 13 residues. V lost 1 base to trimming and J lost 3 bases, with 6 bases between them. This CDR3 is CASSLGGDYGYTF. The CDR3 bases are TGTGCCAGCAGCTTAGGGGGTGACTATGGCTACACCTTC.

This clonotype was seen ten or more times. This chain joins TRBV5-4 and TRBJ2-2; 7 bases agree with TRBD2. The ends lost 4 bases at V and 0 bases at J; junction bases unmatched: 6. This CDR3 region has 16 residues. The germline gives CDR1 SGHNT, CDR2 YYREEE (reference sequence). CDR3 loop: CASSEVLAANTGELFF. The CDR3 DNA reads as TGTGCCAGCAGCGAAGTTCTAGCGGCGAACACCGGGGAGCTGTTTTTT.

CDR3 region: CASSPPPGQGPNEQFF. The CDR3 DNA reads as TGTGCCAGCAGCCCCCCGCCGGGACAGGGACCCAATGAGCAGTTCTTC. The chain recombines TRBV11-2 with TRBJ2-1, with TRBD1 matching 9 bases. In germline, CDR1 is SGHAT, CDR2 FQNNGV. J was trimmed by 6 bases and V by 5 bases; bases with no gene match: 11. The CDR3 has 16 residues.

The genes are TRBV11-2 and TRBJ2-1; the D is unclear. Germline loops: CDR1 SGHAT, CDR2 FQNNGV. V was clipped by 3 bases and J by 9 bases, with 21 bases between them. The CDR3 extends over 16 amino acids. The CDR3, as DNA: TGTGCCAGCAGCTTGTTTGATTCGAGATCTTCGGGTGAGCAGTTCTTC. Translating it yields CASSLFDSRSSGEQFF.